These 27 T cell receptor beta chains came from one sample sequenced in a study of cytomegalovirus exposure and HLA in healthy donors. The PCR employed 60 Vbeta primers together with 13 Jbeta primers. Using immunoSEQ multiplex PCR, the repertoire was profiled, and TCRdb retains in-frame clones only, with some absent. The sample lists under 250,000 clones; approximately 78% were seen once. The sample was PBMCs. The receptors derive from a middle-aged woman in good health and CMV-seronegative.

The chain couples TRBV19 to TRBJ2-1, with 9 bases fitting TRBD1. Trimming at V came to 1 base and at J to 0 bases, leaving 7 bases not matched to a gene. There are 18 residues in the CDR3. Germline V gene lookup returns CDR1 LNHDA and CDR2 SQIVND (reference sequence). Here the CDR3 reads CASSIGDRVRGSYNEQFF. CDR3 bases: TGTGCCAGTAGTATAGGGGACAGGGTCCGAGGCTCCTACAATGAGCAGTTCTTC.

This CDR3 reads CASSPGQGGYEQYF. In DNA, the CDR3 is TGTGCCAGTAGTCCGGGACAGGGGGGCTACGAGCAGTACTTC. This chain connects TRBV19 to TRBJ2-7; 11 nucleotides line up with TRBD1. The germline gives CDR1 LNHDA, CDR2 SQIVND (reference sequence). The ends lost 5 bases at V and 3 bases at J; junction bases unmatched: 3. The CDR3 spans 14 residues.

V gene TRBV2 combines with J gene TRBJ2-1, with 8 bases aligning to TRBD2. Germline V CDR1 and CDR2: SNHLY, FYNNEI. Losses at the gene ends were 6 bases for V and 3 bases for J; bases not matched to a gene: 7. The CDR3 loop spans 15 amino acids. CDR3 in DNA: TGTGCCAGCAGGGCCGGGACTAGTAGCTACAATGAGCAGTTCTTC. The encoded protein is CASRAGTSSYNEQFF.

The CDR3 loop is CAWSSQGEQKLFF. CDR3 coding DNA: TGTGCCTGGAGTAGCCAGGGTGAACAAAAACTGTTTTTT. V is TRBV30 and J is TRBJ1-4, with a weak D call TRBD1 (5 bases). Germline loops: CDR1 GTSNPN, CDR2 SVGIG (reference sequence). V dropped 2 bases and J dropped 9 bases, with 13 bases sitting between them. The length of the CDR3 is 13 residues.

This clone appeared once. The gene calls are TRBV13 and TRBJ1-6; 10 positions agree with TRBD1. The CDR3 is made up of 14 amino acids. Germline lookup yields CDR1 PRHDT and CDR2 FYEKMQ (reference sequence). Trimming removed 5 bases from V and 7 bases from J; junction bases left unmatched: 2. The CDR3, as DNA: TGTGCCAGCAGCCTGGGACAGGGGAATTCACCCCTCCACTTT. Translating it yields CASSLGQGNSPLHF.

The V gene is TRBV5-6, the J gene TRBJ2-1, with D perhaps matching TRBD1 (6 bases). There are 13 residues in the CDR3. Germline V lookup: CDR1 SGHDT, CDR2 YYEEEE. V lost 5 bases and J lost 10, with 16 bases in between. This chain's CDR3 is CASSYRQVPEQFF. The DNA for the CDR3 is TGTGCCAGCAGTTATAGACAGGTTCCGGAGCAGTTCTTC.

About this clone: The sample has other DNA sequences that encode this CDR3 too. The chain uses TRBV4-1 and TRBJ1-4; no firm D call. The CDR3 is made up of 12 amino acids. The germline V gene has CDR1 MGHRA and CDR2 YSYEKL. V lost 0 bases to trimming and J lost 7 bases, with 3 bases between them. CDR3 in DNA: TGCGCCAGCAGCCAAGACGGTGAAAAACTGTTTTTT. Encoded protein: CASSQDGEKLFF.

The chain employs TRBV30 and TRBJ2-6; D ambiguous. Germline V gene sequence: CDR1 GTSNPN, CDR2 SVGIG (reference sequence). The CDR3 totals 13 residues. Trimming left V 6 bases short and J 4 bases short, with 10 bases between. This CDR3 is CACEFSGANVLTF. The CDR3 DNA reads TGTGCCTGTGAGTTCTCCGGGGCCAACGTCCTGACTTTC.

The table lists this clone with a few counts. V usage is TRBV28 and J usage is TRBJ2-1; D gene unclear. Deletions cut 6 bases from V and 2 bases from J, with 11 bases between. From germline, CDR1 is MDHEN and CDR2 SYDVKM. The CDR3 covers 14 residues. CDR3 DNA: TGTGCCAGCAGGGAACGAGCGACCTACAATGAGCAGTTCTTC. As protein: CASRERATYNEQFF.

The CDR3 DNA reads as TGTGCCATCAGCCAGGGGGCTAGCACAGATACGCAGTATTTT. Translating it yields CAISQGASTDTQYF. The genes are TRBV10-3 and TRBJ2-3; 8 bases fit TRBD1. This CDR3 has 14 amino acids. V dropped 6 bases and J dropped 0; count of bases not matched to a gene: 2. From germline, CDR1 is ENHRY and CDR2 SYGVKD.

The chain uses TRBV7-2 and TRBJ1-4; no reliable D call. Germline V lookup: CDR1 SGHTA, CDR2 FQGNSA. V dropped 5 bases and J dropped 3 bases, with 10 bases sitting between them. The CDR3 is 14 amino acids. CDR3 sequence: CASSGRSANEKLFF. In DNA form, the CDR3 reads TGTGCCAGCAGCGGCAGAAGCGCTAATGAAAAACTGTTTTTT.

This rearrangement joins TRBV2 to TRBJ2-7; TRBD2 matches 7 bases. The CDR3 extends over 15 amino acids. The trim removed 4 bases at V and 2 bases at J, leaving 8 bases unmatched. Germline-derived CDR1 and CDR2 are SNHLY and FYNNEI. The CDR3 coding sequence is TGTGCCAGCAGTGTAGGGCTAGCGGCTACCTACGAGCAGTACTTC. It yields the protein CASSVGLAATYEQYF.

V and J are TRBV15 and TRBJ2-1; perhaps TRBD1 as D (5 bases). V lost 5 bases and J lost 4, with 18 bases in between. The germline V gene encodes CDR1 LNHNV and CDR2 YYDKDF (reference sequence). This CDR3 is 16 amino acids long. CDR3 in DNA: TGTGCCACCAGCGGGTATAGGGGTGGGATATACAATGAGCAGTTCTTC. It specifies CATSGYRGGIYNEQFF.

This clone was observed a handful of times. The V call is TRBV4-1, the J call TRBJ1-2, with D maybe TRBD1 (6 bases). The V end lost 2 bases, the J end lost 5 bases, and 18 bases lay between the germline ends. The length of the CDR3 is 16 residues. Germline V gene sequence: CDR1 MGHRA, CDR2 YSYEKL. The CDR3 DNA is TGCGCCAGCAGCCAACCAGGTCGGACAGATCTTTATGGCTACACCTTC. This translates into CASSQPGRTDLYGYTF.

This clone has only a few counts. The gene calls are TRBV5-1 and TRBJ1-1; TRBD1 might be the D (5 bases). Germline CDR1 SGHRS, CDR2 YFSETQ. The ends were cut back, 4 bases at V and 1 base at J, with 11 bases in the middle. The length of the CDR3 is 14 residues. CDR3 DNA sequence: TGCGCCAGCAGCGTAAAACAGGCGAACACTGAAGCTTTCTTT. Amino acids: CASSVKQANTEAFF. Full variable domain (rest looked up from reference TRBV5-1 and TRBJ1-1): KAGVTQTPRYLIKTRGQQVTLSCSPISGHRSVSWYQQTPGQGLQFLFEYFSETQRNKGNFPGRFSGRQFSNSRSEMNVSTLELGDSALYLCASSVKQANTEAFFGQGTRLTVV.

The V and J genes are TRBV27 and TRBJ2-5, with D possibly being TRBD2 (6 bases). The CDR3 contains 13 residues. The germline V gene has CDR1 MNHEY and CDR2 SMNVEV (reference sequence). Trimming cost V 3 bases and J 7 bases, with 12 bases left between them. Here the CDR3 reads CASSFLFGRTQYF. The CDR3 coding sequence is TGTGCCAGCAGTTTCTTATTCGGGAGGACCCAGTACTTC.

The rearrangement joins TRBV5-1 to TRBJ2-3; TRBD1 might be the D (6 bases). CDR3 length: 14 residues. From germline, CDR1 is SGHRS and CDR2 YFSETQ. V lost 4 bases and J lost 3, with 12 bases in between. CDR3 protein: CASSPLQGTDTQYF. CDR3 coding DNA: TGCGCCAGCAGCCCACTACAGGGTACAGATACGCAGTATTTT.

This chain links TRBV19 with TRBJ2-2; 8 bases match TRBD2. Germline V gene data show CDR1 as LNHDA and CDR2 as SQIVND (reference sequence). The CDR3 consists of 13 residues. In DNA, the CDR3 is TGTGCGACATGGGCGGGAGGAACCGGGGAGCTGTTTTTT. This codes for CATWAGGTGELFF. The complete variable domain, with remaining parts taken from reference TRBV19 and TRBJ2-2, reads DGGITQSPKYLFRKEGQNVTLSCEQNLNHDAMYWYRQDPGQGLRLIYYSQIVNDFQKGDIAEGYSVSREKKESFPLTVTSAQKNPTAFYLCATWAGGTGELFFGEGSRLTVL.

The chain is built from TRBV12-1 and TRBJ2-5; TRBD1 is the table's D call and was not checked against the DNA. TRBV12-1 counts as a pseudogene. The CDR3 covers 19 residues. CDR3 sequence reads: CASSFQNPRVFRTQETQYF. The CDR3 region has the DNA TGTGCCAGCAGCTTCCAGAATCCCAGGGTTTTCAGAACTCAAGAGACCCAGTACTTC.

The genes are TRBV7-2 and TRBJ2-5; possibly TRBD2 for D (5 bases). The germline gives CDR1 SGHTA, CDR2 FQGNSA. Trimming removed 2 bases at V and 5 bases at J, with 12 bases between. The CDR3 length is 14 residues. In nucleotides, the CDR3 is TGTGCCAGCAGCTTAAGTGGGAGAGGGGAGACCCAGTACTTC. It yields the protein CASSLSGRGETQYF.

As for this clone: Other nucleotide sequences in the sample specify the same CDR3. V is TRBV2 and J is TRBJ2-7; D remains unclear. V was trimmed by 8 bases and J by 2 bases, leaving 10 bases between them. Per the germline V gene, CDR1 is SNHLY and CDR2 is FYNNEI. This CDR3 contains 12 residues. The CDR3 protein is CASSGIPYEQYF. The DNA of the CDR3 is TGTGCCAGCTCAGGAATCCCCTACGAGCAGTACTTC.

V is TRBV5-4 and J is TRBJ2-1; TRBD2 agrees at 8 bases. Germline V gene data show CDR1 as SGHNT and CDR2 as YYREEE (reference sequence). CDR3 size: 16 residues. J gave up 7 bases and V 4 bases, and 13 bases lay outside the gene matches. This chain's CDR3 is CASSPPPGLGGNEQFF. DNA for the CDR3: TGTGCCAGCAGCCCACCCCCGGGACTAGGGGGGAATGAGCAGTTCTTC. The full variable domain, with the rest looked up from reference TRBV5-4 and TRBJ2-1, is ETGVTQSPTHLIKTRGQQVTLRCSSQSGHNTVSWYQQALGQGPQFIFQYYREEENGRGNFPPRFSGLQFPNYSSELNVNALELDDSALYLCASSPPPGLGGNEQFFGPGTRLTVL.

The rearrangement joins TRBV9 to TRBJ1-4, with TRBD1 matching 9 bases. CDR3 size: 15 residues. Unmatched junction bases numbered 8, after V lost 4 bases and J lost 7 bases. Germline CDR1 and CDR2: SGDLS and YYNGEE. The DNA for the CDR3 is TGTGCCAGCAGCATAACAGGGGGCGGAGGTGAAAAACTGTTTTTT. It encodes CASSITGGGGEKLFF. Full variable domain (rest looked up from reference TRBV9 and TRBJ1-4): DSGVTQTPKHLITATGQRVTLRCSPRSGDLSVYWYQQSLDQGLQFLIQYYNGEERAKGNILERFSAQQFPDLHSELNLSSLELGDSALYFCASSITGGGGEKLFFGSGTQLSVL.

This rearrangement joins TRBV4-1 to TRBJ2-3, with D maybe TRBD2 (5 bases). Germline CDR1 reads MGHRA; CDR2 reads YSYEKL. The CDR3 sequence is 18 residues long. The V end lost 1 base, the J end lost 4 bases, and 21 bases lay between the germline ends. CDR3 bases: TGCGCCAGCAGCCAAGGAAAACGAGGGATAACGACCGCAGATACGCAGTATTTT. This encodes CASSQGKRGITTADTQYF.

The J gene is TRBJ1-2, the V gene TRBV28; unclear D gene. Germline CDR1 and CDR2: MDHEN and SYDVKM. The CDR3 loop spans 13 amino acids. V was shortened by 2 bases and J by 8 bases, with 12 bases between the two germline ends. The CDR3 sequence is CASSLTRGRGYTF. As DNA, the CDR3 is TGTGCCAGCAGTTTAACCCGGGGTAGGGGCTACACCTTC.

The chain uses TRBV28 and TRBJ1-4; 10 bases map to TRBD1. The V gene end was trimmed by 1 base and the J gene end by 6 bases; junction bases not matched to a gene: 2. Germline CDR1 is MDHEN and CDR2 is SYDVKM. CDR3 length equals 15 residues. CDR3 sequence reads: CASSLFGQGDEKLFF. CDR3 nucleotides: TGTGCCAGCAGTTTATTCGGACAGGGGGATGAAAAACTGTTTTTT.

This clone was detected once. This chain uses TRBV7-8 with TRBJ1-5; 8 bases agree with TRBD1. Germline V CDR1 and CDR2: SGHVS, FQNEAQ. CDR3 length equals 16 residues. The trim removed 2 bases at V and 1 base at J, leaving 4 bases unmatched. The CDR3 region is CASSLTWTGSNQPQHF. DNA for the CDR3: TGTGCCAGCAGCTTAACCTGGACAGGGAGCAATCAGCCCCAGCATTTT.